This T cell receptor beta chain originates from a study of T cell repertoires in cytomegalovirus infection. Study overall: Public TCR beta signature analysis indicated the presence of both CMV infection and matching HLA type.

This clonotype has only a few counts. Its target is unknown. Deletions cut 2 bases from V and 3 bases from J, with 10 bases between. The CDR3 consists of 14 residues. In germline, CDR1 is MGHRA, CDR2 YSYEKL. The study, taken as a whole, reports: There were HLA-C-restricted CMV-specific TCR beta clonotypes dominating the ex vivo response.

TCRdb passed the reads through MiXCR, listing each CDR3 protein once. The sample yields some 940,000 distinct CDR3 sequences, under 40% seen once. This TCR was sampled from a human donor in good health (CMV status not recorded). Some clones in this sample may be carry-over from other donors' samples. V and J are TRBV4-1 and TRBJ1-1; D not resolved. Here the sequenced sample was cultured CD8+ T cells from PBMCs, taken from culture after CMV antigen stimulation. The CDR3 nucleotides are TGCGCCAGCAGCCAATCGGACGGCTACACTGAAGCTTTCTTT. Translating it yields CASSQSDGYTEAFF.